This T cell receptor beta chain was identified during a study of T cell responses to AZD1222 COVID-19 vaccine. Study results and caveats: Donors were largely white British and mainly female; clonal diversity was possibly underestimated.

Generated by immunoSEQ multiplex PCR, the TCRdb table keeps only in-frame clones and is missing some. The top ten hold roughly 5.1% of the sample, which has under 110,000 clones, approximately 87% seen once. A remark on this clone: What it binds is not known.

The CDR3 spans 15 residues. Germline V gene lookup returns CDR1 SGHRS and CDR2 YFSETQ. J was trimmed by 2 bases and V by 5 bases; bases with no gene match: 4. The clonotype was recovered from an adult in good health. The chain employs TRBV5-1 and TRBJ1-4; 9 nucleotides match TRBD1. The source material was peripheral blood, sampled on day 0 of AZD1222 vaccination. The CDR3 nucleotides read TGCGCCAGCAGAGGACAGGGGTTCACTAATGAAAAACTGTTTTTT. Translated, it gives CASRGQGFTNEKLFF.